This entry lists 4 T cell receptor beta chains sequenced from one sample in a study of OX40 agonist ivuxolimab in advanced cancers. The data were produced by immunoSEQ multiplex PCR, yet TCRdb's version contains in-frame clones alone and is incomplete. The table includes 90,000 or so clones, 92% detected once. The starting material was CD4+ or CD8+ T cells sorted from blood, obtained in a trial of the OX40 agonist ivuxolimab. Receptors originate from an adult with an advanced solid tumor such as melanoma, head and neck, liver or kidney cancer.

The chain links TRBV19 to TRBJ2-2; 9 bases are a match to TRBD1. The junction had 8 bases not matched to a gene; V was cut back by 4 bases and J by 5 bases. CDR3 length equals 16 residues. Germline loops: CDR1 LNHDA, CDR2 SQIVND (reference sequence). CDR3 DNA sequence: TGTGCCAGTAGTAAGACTAGGACAGGGGTTACCGGGGAGCTGTTTTTT. Amino acids: CASSKTRTGVTGELFF.

The chain combines TRBV5-1 with TRBJ2-7; 8 positions agree with TRBD1. V lost 3 bases and J lost 2; bases outside the gene matches: 7. The CDR3 sequence is 15 residues long. Germline V gene sequence: CDR1 SGHRS, CDR2 YFSETQ. DNA for the CDR3: TGCGCCAGCAGCTCAAGACAGGGGACGCCCTACGAGCAGTACTTC. This encodes CASSSRQGTPYEQYF. The full variable domain, with the rest looked up from reference TRBV5-1 and TRBJ2-7, is KAGVTQTPRYLIKTRGQQVTLSCSPISGHRSVSWYQQTPGQGLQFLFEYFSETQRNKGNFPGRFSGRQFSNSRSEMNVSTLELGDSALYLCASSSRQGTPYEQYFGPGTRLTVT.

The genes are TRBV7-9 and TRBJ2-3, with TRBD2 identical over 8 bases. CDR3 length equals 15 residues. Germline CDR1 SEHNR, CDR2 FQNEAQ (reference sequence). The V segment lost 1 base and the J segment 7 bases; nucleotides outside the gene matches: 7. CDR3 in amino acids: CASSLELSGTNTQYF. The CDR3 DNA sequence: TGTGCCAGCAGCTTAGAACTTAGCGGGACAAATACGCAGTATTTT.

This clone was found a few times. The chain couples TRBV7-2 to TRBJ2-7; D gene ambiguous. The ends were cut back, 4 bases at V and 9 bases at J, with 16 bases in the middle. The CDR3 sequence is 13 residues long. CDR1 and CDR2 (germline): SGHTA, FQGNSA. The chain's CDR3 is CASSSLPQGAQYF. In DNA, the CDR3 is TGTGCCAGCAGCTCTCTTCCCCAAGGCGCGCAGTACTTC.